This T cell receptor beta chain was identified in a study of shared clonotypes between healthy human individuals. Deletions cut 4 bases from V and 7 bases from J, with 18 bases between. The CDR3 has 14 amino acids. Germline V gene sequence: CDR1 SGHRS, CDR2 YFSETQ. Clones were sequenced by immunoSEQ multiplex PCR, and TCRdb holds only the in-frame ones, with some missing. This repertoire shows around 2.1 million clones, just over 90% found once; its top ten account for under 2%. CD45RO-negative cells were positively selected for CCR7, leaving out terminally differentiated effector memory CD45RA+ cells.

J is TRBJ2-7 and V is TRBV5-1; possible D gene TRBD2, 5 bases. Sequenced: naive CD8+ T cells from PBMCs. This sequence originates from a man in his late teens or twenties in good health. Some clones in this sample may be carry-over from other donors' samples. CDR3 residues: CASSQEEGTREQYF. CDR3 in DNA: TGCGCCAGCAGCCAGGAAGAGGGCACGAGAGAGCAGTACTTC.